This T cell receptor beta chain was recorded in a study of cytomegalovirus exposure and HLA in healthy donors. As for the study in general: Of some 400 genotyped donors, 80% to 85% grouped in the Caucasian-associated ancestry cluster. Study findings and constraints: CMV serostatus stood as the only immune exposure information on hand.

This clone was recorded a few times. Antigen: not known. Primers for the PCR totalled 60 Vbeta and 13 Jbeta. Libraries were prepared by immunoSEQ multiplex PCR; TCRdb keeps only in-frame clonotypes and omits some of them. The table lists some 150,000 clones, 60% to 85% of them singletons. The CDR3 covers 13 residues. With 8 bases removed from V and 6 bases from J, the gap between germline ends came to 13 bases. The germline V gene encodes CDR1 MNHEY and CDR2 SVGAGI. The chain carries TRBV6-5 and TRBJ1-4; perhaps TRBD1 as D (6 bases). The receptor's source is a man aged 25-45 years in good health and CMV-seronegative. Sequenced material: PBMCs. CDR3 region: CASARAGDEKLFF. The CDR3 region has the DNA TGTGCCAGCGCCAGGGCAGGGGATGAAAAACTGTTTTTT.